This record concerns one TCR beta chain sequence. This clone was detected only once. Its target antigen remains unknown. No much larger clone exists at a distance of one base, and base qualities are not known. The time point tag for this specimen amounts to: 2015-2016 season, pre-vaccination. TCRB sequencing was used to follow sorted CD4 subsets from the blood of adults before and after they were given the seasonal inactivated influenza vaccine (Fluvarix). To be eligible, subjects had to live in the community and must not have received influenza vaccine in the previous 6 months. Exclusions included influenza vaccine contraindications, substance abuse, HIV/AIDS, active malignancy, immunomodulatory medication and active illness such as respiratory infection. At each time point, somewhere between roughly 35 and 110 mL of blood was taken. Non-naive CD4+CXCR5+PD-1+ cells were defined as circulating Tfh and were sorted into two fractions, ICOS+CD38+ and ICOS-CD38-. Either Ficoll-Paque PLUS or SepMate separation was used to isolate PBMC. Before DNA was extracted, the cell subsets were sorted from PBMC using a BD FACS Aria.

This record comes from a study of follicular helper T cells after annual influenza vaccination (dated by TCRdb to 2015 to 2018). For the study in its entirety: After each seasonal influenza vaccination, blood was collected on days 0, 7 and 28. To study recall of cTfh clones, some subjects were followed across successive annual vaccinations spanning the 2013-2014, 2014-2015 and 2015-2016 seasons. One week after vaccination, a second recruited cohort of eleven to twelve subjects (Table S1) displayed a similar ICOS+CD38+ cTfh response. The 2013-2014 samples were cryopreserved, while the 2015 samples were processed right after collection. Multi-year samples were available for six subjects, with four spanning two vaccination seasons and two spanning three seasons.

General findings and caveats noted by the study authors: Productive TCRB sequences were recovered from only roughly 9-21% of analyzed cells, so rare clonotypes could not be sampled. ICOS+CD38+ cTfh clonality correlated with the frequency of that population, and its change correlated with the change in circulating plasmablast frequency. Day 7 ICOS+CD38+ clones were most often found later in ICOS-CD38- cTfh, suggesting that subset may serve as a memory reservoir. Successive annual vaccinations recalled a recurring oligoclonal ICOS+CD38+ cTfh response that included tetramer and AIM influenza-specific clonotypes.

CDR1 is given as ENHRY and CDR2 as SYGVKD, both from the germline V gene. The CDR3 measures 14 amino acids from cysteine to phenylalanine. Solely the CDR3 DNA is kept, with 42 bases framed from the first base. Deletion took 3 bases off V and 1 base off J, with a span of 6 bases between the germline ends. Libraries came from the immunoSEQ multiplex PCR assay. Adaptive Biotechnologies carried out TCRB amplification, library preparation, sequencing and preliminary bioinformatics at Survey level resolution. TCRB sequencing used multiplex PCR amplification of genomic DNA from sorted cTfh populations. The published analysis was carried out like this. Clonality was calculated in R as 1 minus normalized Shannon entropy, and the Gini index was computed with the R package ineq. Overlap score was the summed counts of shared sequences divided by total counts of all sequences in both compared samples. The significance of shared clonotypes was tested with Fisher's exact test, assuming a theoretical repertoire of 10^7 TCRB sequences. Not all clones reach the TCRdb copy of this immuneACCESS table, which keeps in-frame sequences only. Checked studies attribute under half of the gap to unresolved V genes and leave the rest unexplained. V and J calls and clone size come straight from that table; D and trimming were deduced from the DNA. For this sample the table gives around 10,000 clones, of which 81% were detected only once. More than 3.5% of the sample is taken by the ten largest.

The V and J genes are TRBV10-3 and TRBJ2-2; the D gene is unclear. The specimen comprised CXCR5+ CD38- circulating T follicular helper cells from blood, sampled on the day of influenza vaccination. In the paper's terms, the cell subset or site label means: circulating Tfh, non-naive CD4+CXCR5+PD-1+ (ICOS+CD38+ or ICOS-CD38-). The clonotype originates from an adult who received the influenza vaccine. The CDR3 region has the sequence CAISELMNTGELFF. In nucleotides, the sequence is TGTGCCATCAGTGAACTGATGAACACCGGGGAGCTGTTTTTT.